The clone carrying this T cell receptor (beta chain) was seen a single time. What it binds is unknown. The junction differs from germline at one of its ends, possibly a read error. The method was immunoSEQ multiplex PCR; TCRdb's version includes in-frame clones alone and lacks a portion of them. The repertoire holds some 92,000 clones, with roughly 88% as singletons. From germline, CDR1 is SGHDT and CDR2 YYEEEE. This CDR3 is built from 15 residues. The sample originates from a study of T cell responses to AZD1222 COVID-19 vaccine. Whole-study findings and limits: Spike-specific TCR breadth and depth rose after two AZD1222 doses.

The chain has TRBV5-6 and TRBJ2-1; D tentatively fits TRBD1 or TRBD2 (5 bases each). This receptor was identified in an adult in good health. The specimen was peripheral blood, collected on day 0 of AZD1222 vaccination. DNA for the CDR3: TGTGCCAGCAGCTTGGTCGGGTGGGACCCCAATCAGCAGTTCTTC. Its protein product is CASSLVGWDPNQQFF.